These 2 T cell receptor beta chains came from one sample sequenced in a study of blood T cell repertoires in COVID-19 (dated by TCRdb to the early 2020s). Preparation of the library involved the immunoSEQ multiplex PCR assay. TCRdb limited this immuneACCESS table to in-frame rearrangements with V and J called. A share of clones is missing; checked studies link under half to unresolved V genes, and the rest is unexplained. The sample data list approximately 28,000 clones, and around 74% of these were observed just once. The ten most abundant clones make up approximately 7.8% of the sample. Sequenced sample: peripheral blood. The receptor source for this set is a woman aged 70 to 79 with active or convalescent COVID-19.

The rearrangement links TRBV28 to TRBJ1-5; 11 nucleotides align to TRBD1. Germline CDR1 is MDHEN and CDR2 is SYDVKM. Losses at the gene ends were 6 bases for V and 6 bases for J; bases not matched to a gene: 10. The CDR3 sequence is 16 residues long. The CDR3 coding sequence is TGTGCCAGCAGAGATACCGGGACAGGGGGGGCTCAGCCCCAGCATTTT. Amino acid sequence: CASRDTGTGGAQPQHF.

The V gene is TRBV9, the J gene TRBJ2-2; 7 bases are a match to TRBD2. Unmatched junction bases numbered 10, after V lost 6 bases and J lost 2 bases. The germline V gene encodes CDR1 SGDLS and CDR2 YYNGEE. The CDR3 covers 16 residues. CDR3 sequence reads: CASTQSASGNTGELFF. The CDR3 DNA reads TGTGCCAGCACCCAGTCTGCTAGCGGTAACACCGGGGAGCTGTTTTTT.